Shown below are 8 T cell receptor beta chains from a single sample sequenced in a study of blood T cell repertoires in COVID-19. Clones were read by immunoSEQ multiplex PCR, and TCRdb kept only the in-frame ones, dropping some. The sample lists about 130,000 clones, about four fifths occurring once. Sequencing input: peripheral blood. The receptors here all came from a woman between 50 and 59 years old with acute or convalescent COVID-19.

V usage is TRBV30 and J usage is TRBJ2-3; no reliable D call. This CDR3 has 14 amino acids. The ends were cut back, 2 bases at V and 2 bases at J, with 11 bases in the middle. Germline loops: CDR1 GTSNPN, CDR2 SVGIG (reference sequence). The CDR3, as DNA: TGTGCCTGGAGTTTGCAGGCTTCCACAGATACGCAGTATTTT. Its protein product is CAWSLQASTDTQYF.

The chain joins TRBV7-2 to TRBJ2-1; TRBD1 matches 10 bases. Trimming cost V 7 bases and J 3 bases; bases outside gene matches: 9. The V gene's germline CDR1 is SGHTA and CDR2 FQGNSA. This CDR3 contains 16 residues. CDR3 residues: CASKTMGQGRYNEQFF. CDR3 sequence (DNA): TGTGCCAGCAAAACCATGGGACAGGGGCGCTACAATGAGCAGTTCTTC.

The chain joins TRBV24-1 to TRBJ1-2, with D possibly matching TRBD1 (5 bases). The germline V gene has CDR1 KGHDR and CDR2 SFDVKD. This CDR3 is 13 amino acids long. Trimming stripped 5 bases from V and 4 bases from J, with 10 bases between. CDR3 nucleotide sequence: TGTGCCACCAGTGCTCAGGGTAGCTATGGCTACACCTTC. Encoded protein: CATSAQGSYGYTF.

This clone was seen just once. The V and J genes are TRBV11-1 and TRBJ1-1; a possible D gene is TRBD1 (6 bases). Germline CDR1 reads SGHAT; CDR2 reads FQDESV (reference sequence). This CDR3 is 15 amino acids long. The V and J ends lost 6 bases and 1 base respectively, with 15 bases between them. The CDR3 sequence is CASSQFDRTNTEAFF. The CDR3, as DNA: TGTGCCAGCAGTCAATTTGACAGGACGAACACTGAAGCTTTCTTT.

The gene calls are TRBV25-1 and TRBJ1-4; unclear D gene. V gave up 1 base and J gave up 6 bases, with 21 bases separating them. Germline values: CDR1 MGHDK, CDR2 SYGVNS. The CDR3 runs to 18 residues. CDR3 loop: CASSEFLEGSGIDEKLFF. As DNA, the CDR3 is TGTGCCAGCAGTGAATTCCTGGAGGGCAGCGGGATCGATGAAAAACTGTTTTTT. Variable domain in full (rest from reference TRBV25-1 and TRBJ1-4): EADIYQTPRYLVIGTGKKITLECSQTMGHDKMYWYQQDPGMELHLIHYSYGVNSTEKGDLSSESTVSRIRTEHFPLTLESARPSHTSQYLCASSEFLEGSGIDEKLFFGSGTQLSVL.

There are a few counts of this clone. The CDR3 loop reads CSAMGTSERTDTQYF. The CDR3 region has the DNA TGCAGCGCTATGGGGACTAGCGAGCGCACAGATACGCAGTATTTT. The rearrangement uses TRBV29-1 and TRBJ2-3; 10 bases line up with TRBD2. Per germline, CDR1 SQVTM and CDR2 ANQGSEA. V lost 7 bases to trimming and J lost 1 base; unmatched junction nucleotides: 8. This CDR3 has 15 amino acids.

This chain uses TRBV18 with TRBJ2-7; TRBD1 agrees at 11 bases. The V and J ends lost 5 bases and 3 bases, in that order; junction bases with no gene match: 6. The CDR3 is 15 residues long. Per the germline V gene, CDR1 is KGHSH and CDR2 is LQKENI. Written as DNA, the CDR3 is TGTGCCAGCTCAGCAACCGGGACAGGGGGCTACGAGCAGTACTTC. This codes for CASSATGTGGYEQYF.

CDR3 nucleotides: TGTGCCTGGAGCCTTATGACAGGGGGTCAAGATACGCAGTATTTT. It specifies CAWSLMTGGQDTQYF. This chain links TRBV30 with TRBJ2-3; TRBD1 aligns across 9 bases. The J segment lost 5 bases and the V segment lost 3 bases, leaving 9 bases of the junction unmatched. Germline V gene lookup returns CDR1 GTSNPN and CDR2 SVGIG (reference sequence). The CDR3 spans 15 residues.